What follows describes a single TCR beta chain. Its antigen is not identified. This sample stems from a study of T cell repertoires in cytomegalovirus infection. About the study: Through public TCR beta signatures, both CMV infection and matching HLA type were indicated. Study-wide results and limits: CMV carriers with the relevant HLA were identified by cumulative public TCR beta family frequency. HLA-C-restricted, CMV-specific TCR beta clonotypes were dominant ex vivo.

TCRdb recomputed calls from the reads with MiXCR, one row per CDR3 protein. The data contain approximately 120,000 distinct CDR3 sequences, more than 25% of them seen just once; the ten biggest clones take up approximately 50%. V was pared by 6 bases and J by 13 bases, with 11 bases between. This CDR3 is built from 10 residues. The receptor was isolated from a human donor in good health (CMV status not recorded). Some clones in this sample may be carry-over from other donors' samples. Sample: CD8+ T cells from cultured PBMCs, taken from culture after CMV antigen stimulation. The chain combines TRBV23-1 with TRBJ2-3, with D hard to call. TRBV23-1 is identified as an open reading frame with a role that is uncertain. CDR3 loop: CASRGSWEYF. CDR3 DNA: TGCGCCAGCAGGGGTAGCTGGGAGTATTTT.